The source of this TCR beta chain is a study of T cells in Graves' hyperthyroidism and ophthalmopathy. This CDR3 contains 15 residues. Trimming pared 6 bases from V and 0 bases from J, leaving 10 bases between. The germline V gene has CDR1 SGHDT and CDR2 YYEEEE. There were TCR beta CDR3 regions amplified from RNA transcripts. First-round RT-PCR of the TCR CDR3 relied on the HTBI primer set. Via MiXCR, TCRdb re-called the multiplex PCR reads, giving one row per CDR3 protein. The data contain 610,000 or so distinct CDR3 sequences, 46% of them singletons. The sample holds many counts of this clonotype. The antigen remains undetermined. Stable hyperthyroidism: no ophthalmopathy progression over 18 months of follow-up. Study conclusions and caveats: Most thyroid-expanded clonotypes above 0.001 were also found in blood.

The specimen sequenced was peripheral blood or thyroid tissue (not recorded which). The receptor was isolated from a woman between 18 and 30 years old with Graves' hyperthyroidism. This chain connects TRBV5-6 to TRBJ2-6; D is unclear. The CDR3 sequence is CASINLPSGANVLTF. The CDR3 bases are TGTGCCAGCATCAACCTCCCCTCTGGGGCCAACGTCCTGACTTTC.